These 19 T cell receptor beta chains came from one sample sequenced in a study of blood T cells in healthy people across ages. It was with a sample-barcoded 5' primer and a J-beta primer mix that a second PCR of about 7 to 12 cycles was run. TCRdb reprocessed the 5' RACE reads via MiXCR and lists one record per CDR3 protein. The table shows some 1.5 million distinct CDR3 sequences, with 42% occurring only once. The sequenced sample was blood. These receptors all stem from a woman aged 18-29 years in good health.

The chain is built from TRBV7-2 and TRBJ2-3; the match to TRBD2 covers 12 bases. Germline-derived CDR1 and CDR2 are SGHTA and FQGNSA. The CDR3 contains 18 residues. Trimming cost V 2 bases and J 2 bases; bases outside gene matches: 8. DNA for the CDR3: TGTGCCAGCAGCTTATCCAGTCTAGCGGGGGGGATCACAGATACGCAGTATTTT. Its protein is CASSLSSLAGGITDTQYF.

Here the CDR3 reads CASSQGGSGKGGEQFF. The CDR3 coding sequence is TGTGCCAGCAGCCAAGGAGGTAGCGGGAAAGGGGGTGAGCAGTTCTTC. This chain connects TRBV14 to TRBJ2-1; TRBD2 agrees at 8 bases. After removal of 1 base from V and 9 bases from J, the junction contained 11 bases not matched to a gene. CDR1 is SGHDN and CDR2 is FVKESK in the germline V gene. This CDR3 comprises 16 residues.

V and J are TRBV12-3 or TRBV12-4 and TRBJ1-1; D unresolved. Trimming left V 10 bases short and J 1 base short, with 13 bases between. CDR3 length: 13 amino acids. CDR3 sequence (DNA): TGTGCCACACATGGGCACTCGAACACTGAAGCTTTCTTT. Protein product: CATHGHSNTEAFF.

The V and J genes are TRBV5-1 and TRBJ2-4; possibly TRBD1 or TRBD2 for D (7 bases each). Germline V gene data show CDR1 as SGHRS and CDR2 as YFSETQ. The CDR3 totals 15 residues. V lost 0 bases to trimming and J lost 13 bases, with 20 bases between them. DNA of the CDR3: TGCGCCAGCAGCTTGGATGGGGGAGGGGGCTACGGGCAGTACTTC. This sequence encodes CASSLDGGGGYGQYF.

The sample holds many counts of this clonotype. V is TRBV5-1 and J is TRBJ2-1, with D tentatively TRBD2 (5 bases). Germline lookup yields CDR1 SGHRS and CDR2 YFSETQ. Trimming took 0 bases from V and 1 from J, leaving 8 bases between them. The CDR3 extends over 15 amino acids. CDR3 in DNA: TGCGCCAGCAGCTTGGAAACGGGGTCCTACAATGAGCAGTTCTTC. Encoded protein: CASSLETGSYNEQFF.

The CDR3 bases are TGTGCCAGCAGTGAATGGACAGGGGTCACTTCACCCCTCCACTTT. It codes for CASSEWTGVTSPLHF. The rearrangement joins TRBV25-1 to TRBJ1-6; 9 positions agree with TRBD1. The CDR3 is 15 residues long. Germline-derived CDR1 and CDR2 are MGHDK and SYGVNS. Germline trimming cut 1 base from V and 9 bases from J; bases unmatched to any gene: 4. Looking up the rest from reference TRBV25-1 and TRBJ1-6 gives the full variable domain: EADIYQTPRYLVIGTGKKITLECSQTMGHDKMYWYQQDPGMELHLIHYSYGVNSTEKGDLSSESTVSRIRTEHFPLTLESARPSHTSQYLCASSEWTGVTSPLHFGNGTRLTVT.

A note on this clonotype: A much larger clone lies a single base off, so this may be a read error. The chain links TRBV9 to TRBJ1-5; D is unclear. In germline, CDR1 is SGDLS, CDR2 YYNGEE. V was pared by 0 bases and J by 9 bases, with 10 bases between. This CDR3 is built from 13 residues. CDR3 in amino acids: CASSVGVLWPQHF. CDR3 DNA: TGTGCCAGCAGCGTAGGTGTCTTATGGCCCCAGCATTTT. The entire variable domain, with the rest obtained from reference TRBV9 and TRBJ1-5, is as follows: DSGVTQTPKHLITATGQRVTLRCSPRSGDLSVYWYQQSLDQGLQFLIQYYNGEERAKGNILERFSAQQFPDLHSELNLSSLELGDSALYFCASSVGVLWPQHFGDGTRLSIL.

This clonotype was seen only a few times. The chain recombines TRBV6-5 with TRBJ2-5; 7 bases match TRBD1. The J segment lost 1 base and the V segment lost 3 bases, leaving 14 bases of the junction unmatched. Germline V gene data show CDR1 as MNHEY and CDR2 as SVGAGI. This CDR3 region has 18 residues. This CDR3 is CASSYFLRDSLFQETQYF. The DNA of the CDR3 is TGTGCCAGCAGTTATTTCCTCCGGGACAGTTTATTCCAAGAGACCCAGTACTTC.

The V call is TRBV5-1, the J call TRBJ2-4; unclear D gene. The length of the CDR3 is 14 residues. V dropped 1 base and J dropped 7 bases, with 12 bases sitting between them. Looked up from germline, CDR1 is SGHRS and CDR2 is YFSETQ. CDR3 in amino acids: CASSLNWDVNIQYF. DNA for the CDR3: TGCGCCAGCAGCTTGAACTGGGATGTTAACATTCAGTACTTC.

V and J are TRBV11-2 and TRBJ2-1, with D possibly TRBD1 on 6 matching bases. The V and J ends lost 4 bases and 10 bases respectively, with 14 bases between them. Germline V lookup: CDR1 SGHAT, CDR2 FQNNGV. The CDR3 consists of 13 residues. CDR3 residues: CASSSYRVREQFF. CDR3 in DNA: TGTGCCAGCAGCTCCTACAGGGTCCGGGAGCAGTTCTTC.

CDR3: CASSHTPGNEQYF. Written as DNA, the CDR3 is TGCGCCAGCAGCCATACGCCCGGCAATGAGCAGTACTTC. The chain is built from TRBV4-3 and TRBJ2-1, with unresolved D. The J call may be mistaken, given a closer DNA end match to TRBJ2-7. Per germline, CDR1 LGHNA and CDR2 YSLEER. The CDR3 has 13 residues.

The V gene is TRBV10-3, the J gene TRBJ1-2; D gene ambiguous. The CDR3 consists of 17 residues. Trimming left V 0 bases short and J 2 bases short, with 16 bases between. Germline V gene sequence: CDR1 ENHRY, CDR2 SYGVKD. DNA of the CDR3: TGTGCCATCAGTGAGTCGATCCGGGAGACTATGAACTATGGCTACACCTTC. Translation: CAISESIRETMNYGYTF.

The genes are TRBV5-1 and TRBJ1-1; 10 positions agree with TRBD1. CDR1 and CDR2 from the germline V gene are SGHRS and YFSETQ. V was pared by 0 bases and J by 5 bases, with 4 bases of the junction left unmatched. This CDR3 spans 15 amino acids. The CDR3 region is CASSLEGTGVTEAFF. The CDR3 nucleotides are TGCGCCAGCAGCTTGGAAGGGACAGGGGTGACTGAAGCTTTCTTT.

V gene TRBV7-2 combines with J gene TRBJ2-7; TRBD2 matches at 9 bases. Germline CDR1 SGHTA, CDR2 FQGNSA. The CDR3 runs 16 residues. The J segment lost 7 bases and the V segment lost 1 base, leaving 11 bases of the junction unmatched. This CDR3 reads CASSLEGSGGPREQYF. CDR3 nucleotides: TGTGCCAGCAGCTTAGAAGGTAGCGGGGGCCCTAGGGAGCAGTACTTC.

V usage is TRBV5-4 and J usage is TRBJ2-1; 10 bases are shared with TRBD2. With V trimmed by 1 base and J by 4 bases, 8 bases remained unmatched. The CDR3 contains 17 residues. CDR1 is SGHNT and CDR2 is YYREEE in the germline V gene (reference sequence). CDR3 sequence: CASSLLKLAGTYNEQFF. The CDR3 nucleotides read TGTGCCAGCAGCTTGCTGAAACTAGCGGGGACATACAATGAGCAGTTCTTC. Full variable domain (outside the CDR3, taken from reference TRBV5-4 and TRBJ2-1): ETGVTQSPTHLIKTRGQQVTLRCSSQSGHNTVSWYQQALGQGPQFIFQYYREEENGRGNFPPRFSGLQFPNYSSELNVNALELDDSALYLCASSLLKLAGTYNEQFFGPGTRLTVL.

DNA for the CDR3: TGTGCCAGCAGCTTCGCGGGAGGAAAAAGCAATCAGCCCCAGCATTTT. It is translated as CASSFAGGKSNQPQHF. This chain uses TRBV7-9 with TRBJ1-5; no clear D. V gave up 3 bases and J gave up 1 base, with 13 bases separating them. The germline V gene has CDR1 SEHNR and CDR2 FQNEAQ (reference sequence). The CDR3 has 16 residues.

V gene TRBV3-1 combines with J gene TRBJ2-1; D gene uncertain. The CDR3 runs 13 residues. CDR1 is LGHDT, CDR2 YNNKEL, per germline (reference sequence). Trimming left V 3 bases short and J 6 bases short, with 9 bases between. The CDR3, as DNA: TGTGCCAGCAGCCATTTTTTAGGCAATGAGCAGTTCTTC. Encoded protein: CASSHFLGNEQFF.

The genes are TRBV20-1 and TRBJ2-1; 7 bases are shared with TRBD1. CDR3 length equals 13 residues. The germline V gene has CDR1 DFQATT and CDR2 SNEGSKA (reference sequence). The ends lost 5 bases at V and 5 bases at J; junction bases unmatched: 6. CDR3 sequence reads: CSASGQANNEQFF. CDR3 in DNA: TGCAGTGCTTCAGGACAGGCGAACAATGAGCAGTTCTTC.

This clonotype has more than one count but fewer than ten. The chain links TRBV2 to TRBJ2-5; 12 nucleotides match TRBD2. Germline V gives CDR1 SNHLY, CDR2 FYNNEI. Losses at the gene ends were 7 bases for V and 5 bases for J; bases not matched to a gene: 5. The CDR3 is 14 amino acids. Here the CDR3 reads CASKRTSGIETQYF. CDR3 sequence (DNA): TGTGCCAGCAAGCGGACTAGCGGGATTGAGACCCAGTACTTC. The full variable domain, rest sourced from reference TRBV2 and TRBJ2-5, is EPEVTQTPSHQVTQMGQEVILRCVPISNHLYFYWYRQILGQKVEFLVSFYNNEISEKSEIFDDQFSVERPDGSNFTLKIRSTKLEDSAMYFCASKRTSGIETQYFGPGTRLLVL.